The T cell receptor beta chain under discussion was sequenced for a study of T cells in Graves' hyperthyroidism and ophthalmopathy. Study-wide results and limits: Ophthalmopathy onset followed model prediction by a median approximately 6.2 months.

The source material, RNA transcripts, was used to amplify TCR beta CDR3 regions. The primer set for the first-round RT-PCR of the TCR CDR3 was HTBI. TCRdb analysed the multiplex PCR reads with MiXCR anew, one entry per CDR3 protein. The sample lists hundreds of thousands of distinct CDR3 sequences, about a sixth seen once, with 3% to 4% in the top ten. In this sample, this clonotype turned up many times. The antigen is unknown. Clinical Activity Scores of at least 3, NOSPECS grades of at least 4 and durations under 3 months characterized ophthalmopathy patients. Orbital computed tomography and thyroid ultrasound, together with serum TRAb and thyroxine and clinical symptoms, were used for diagnoses. This CDR3 comprises 14 residues. The V end lost 8 bases, the J end lost 2 bases, and 15 bases lay between the germline ends. The V gene's germline CDR1 is MNHNS and CDR2 SASEGT.

The receptor was derived from a woman aged 35 to 49 with Graves' ophthalmopathy. V gene TRBV6-1 combines with J gene TRBJ1-1, with D possibly matching TRBD1 (5 bases). The sequencing input was blood. CDR3 coding DNA: TGTGCCAGCCTAAAGGGAGACAGTAACACTGAAGCTTTCTTT. Protein sequence: CASLKGDSNTEAFF.